Following are 6 T cell receptor beta chains from one sample sequenced in a study of cytomegalovirus exposure and HLA in healthy donors. PCR amplification relied on 60 Vbeta primers (plus 13 Jbeta primers). Generated by immunoSEQ multiplex PCR, the TCRdb table keeps only in-frame clones and is missing some. The repertoire holds over 100,000 clones, with roughly two thirds as singletons. Sequences were obtained from PBMCs. These receptors all come from a woman in her twenties or thirties in good health and CMV-seronegative.

This chain joins TRBV6-5 and TRBJ1-3; D is unresolved. V was cut by 7 bases and J by 0 bases, with 4 bases left in between. CDR1 is MNHEY, CDR2 SVGAGI, per germline. The CDR3 runs 12 residues. In DNA, the CDR3 is TGTGCCAGCACCTCCTCTGGAAACACCATATATTTT. Translation: CASTSSGNTIYF.

This clone was observed a single time. The chain couples TRBV29-1 to TRBJ1-1; 8 bases line up with TRBD1. In germline, CDR1 is SQVTM, CDR2 ANQGSEA. Trimming at V came to 6 bases and at J to 1 base, leaving 4 bases not matched to a gene. The CDR3 runs to 13 residues. The CDR3 reads CSVRQGRNTEAFF. Written as DNA, the CDR3 is TGCAGCGTAAGACAGGGGAGGAACACTGAAGCTTTCTTT.

The CDR3 DNA reads as TGTGCCAGCAGAGCCAGAACTAGCGCACTCACAGATACGCAGTATTTT. Translating it yields CASRARTSALTDTQYF. The chain employs TRBV2 and TRBJ2-3; 7 bases are a match to TRBD2. The CDR3 loop spans 16 amino acids. The ends lost 6 bases at V and 2 bases at J; junction bases unmatched: 11. CDR1 and CDR2 (germline): SNHLY, FYNNEI.

The chain carries TRBV9 and TRBJ1-2, with 8 positions matching TRBD1. There are 15 residues in the CDR3. Germline V gene sequence: CDR1 SGDLS, CDR2 YYNGEE. Trimming took 3 bases from V and 1 from J; bases not matched to a gene: 5. The CDR3 DNA reads as TGTGCCAGCAGCGCCCAGGGACAGGATAACTATGGCTACACCTTC. It encodes CASSAQGQDNYGYTF.

V is TRBV9 and J is TRBJ2-1; TRBD2 agrees at 9 bases. CDR1 and CDR2 (germline): SGDLS, YYNGEE. The V gene end was trimmed by 3 bases and the J gene end by 2 bases; junction bases not matched to a gene: 9. CDR3 length: 17 amino acids. The CDR3: CASSAVSGSVTYNEQFF. Written as DNA, the CDR3 is TGTGCCAGCAGCGCGGTTAGCGGGAGTGTAACCTACAATGAGCAGTTCTTC.

This sequence joins TRBV30 and TRBJ2-7, with D possibly matching TRBD2 (6 bases). The CDR3 runs to 11 residues. Germline V gene data show CDR1 as GTSNPN and CDR2 as SVGIG (reference sequence). Trimming removed 2 bases from V and 7 bases from J, with 9 bases in between. The CDR3, as DNA: TGTGCCTGGAGTCAAGGGAGGGAGCAGTACTTC. Translation: CAWSQGREQYF.